Listed here are 17 T cell receptor beta chains from one sample, sequenced in a study of blood T cell repertoires in COVID-19 (dated by TCRdb to about 2020). The method behind the library was the immunoSEQ multiplex PCR assay. TCRdb retrieved this table from immuneACCESS and kept in-frame rearrangements only. Not all clones are present; in checked studies, unresolved V genes account for under half, and no reason is known for the remainder. The sample profile shows under 450,000 clones; about 90% of them were found once. 1% to 1.5% of the sample rests with the top ten. Sequencing was carried out using PBMCs or T cells enriched from blood (not recorded which). These receptors originate from a young man who had recovered from COVID-19.

The chain carries TRBV7-8 and TRBJ2-1; D possibly corresponds to TRBD2 (6 bases). CDR3 size: 15 residues. Trimming stripped 4 bases from V and 7 bases from J, with 17 bases between. Germline CDR1 and CDR2: SGHVS and FQNEAQ. Here the CDR3 reads CASSSPGLRYNEQFF. Here the CDR3 DNA reads TGTGCCAGCAGCTCTCCGGGACTTCGTTATAATGAGCAGTTCTTC.

This clone was detected once. CDR3 loop: CASSRLQGASGYTF. The CDR3 bases are TGTGCCAGCAGTCGACTTCAGGGGGCATCGGGCTACACCTTC. The chain combines TRBV6-5 with TRBJ1-2; TRBD1 aligns across 8 bases. CDR1 is MNHEY, CDR2 SVGAGI, per germline. V lost 5 bases and J lost 8; bases outside the gene matches: 10. This CDR3 comprises 14 residues.

The chain combines TRBV28 with TRBJ1-2; 10 nucleotides align to TRBD1. The V and J ends lost 6 bases and 4 bases, in that order; junction bases with no gene match: 8. CDR1 MDHEN and CDR2 SYDVKM come from the germline V gene. CDR3 length: 15 amino acids. The CDR3 loop reads CASSRGTGDGYGYTF. The CDR3, as DNA: TGTGCCAGCAGCCGTGGGACAGGGGACGGCTATGGCTACACCTTC.

J is TRBJ2-7 and V is TRBV25-1; 8 positions match TRBD1. Trimming cost V 6 bases and J 2 bases; bases outside gene matches: 3. The CDR3 covers 13 residues. Germline loops: CDR1 MGHDK, CDR2 SYGVNS. The CDR3 region is CASSRTGTYEQYF. The CDR3 coding sequence is TGTGCCAGCAGCCGGACAGGGACCTACGAGCAGTACTTC.

The V and J genes are TRBV4-3 and TRBJ1-5; 8 nucleotides line up with TRBD1. The V gene's germline CDR1 is LGHNA and CDR2 YSLEER. V was pared by 4 bases and J by 0 bases, with 2 bases of the junction left unmatched. This CDR3 comprises 15 residues. The CDR3 loop is CASSPDRASNQPQHF. CDR3 DNA sequence: TGCGCCAGCAGCCCGGACAGGGCTAGCAATCAGCCCCAGCATTTT.

This clone was counted a single time. This sequence joins TRBV6-5 and TRBJ2-7; TRBD2 aligns across 7 bases. V gave up 6 bases and J gave up 3 bases; unmatched junction bases: 8. This CDR3 has 14 amino acids. CDR1 is MNHEY, CDR2 SVGAGI, per germline. This chain's CDR3 is CASRSGTTLYEQYF. The CDR3 coding sequence is TGTGCCAGCAGGTCCGGGACTACCCTCTACGAGCAGTACTTC.

This clone appeared a few times. The V and J genes are TRBV19 and TRBJ1-4; TRBD1 is a possible D gene (5 bases). The CDR3 is made up of 15 amino acids. CDR1 is LNHDA, CDR2 SQIVND, per germline (reference sequence). Trimming removed 3 bases from V and 5 bases from J, with 13 bases in between. The CDR3 sequence is CASSIVSWGNEKLFF. CDR3 nucleotides: TGTGCCAGTAGTATCGTGTCTTGGGGCAATGAAAAACTGTTTTTT.

The chain is built from TRBV18 and TRBJ2-3; 8 bases agree with TRBD2. Germline loops: CDR1 KGHSH, CDR2 LQKENI. The CDR3 covers 15 residues. The V and J ends lost 3 bases and 0 bases, in that order; junction bases with no gene match: 2. CDR3 coding DNA: TGTGCCAGCTCACCTAGCGGGGCTAGCACAGATACGCAGTATTTT. Protein product: CASSPSGASTDTQYF.

This clone was observed a few times. The chain is built from TRBV6-2 or TRBV6-3 and TRBJ1-5; no clear D gene. Trimming took 6 bases from V and 5 from J, leaving 14 bases between them. The germline V gene encodes CDR1 MNHEY and CDR2 SVGEGT. CDR3 length: 14 amino acids. CDR3: CASSDFLRYQPQHF. CDR3 coding DNA: TGTGCCAGCAGCGACTTTCTTCGTTATCAGCCCCAGCATTTT.

This chain uses TRBV5-1 with TRBJ2-3; TRBD2 agrees at 11 bases. The CDR3 is 18 amino acids. Per germline, CDR1 SGHRS and CDR2 YFSETQ. V lost 3 bases to trimming and J lost 4 bases; unmatched junction nucleotides: 13. This CDR3 is CASSWTRTSGPRADTQYF. The CDR3 coding sequence is TGCGCCAGCAGCTGGACCCGGACTAGCGGGCCGAGGGCAGATACGCAGTATTTT.

J is TRBJ1-2 and V is TRBV19; D is perhaps TRBD1 (5 bases). The CDR3 runs to 16 residues. Between the trimmed V and J ends, which lost 0 bases and 8 bases, there was a span of 19 bases. Germline V lookup: CDR1 LNHDA, CDR2 SQIVND (reference sequence). The chain's CDR3 is CASSIDGSGRIGGYTF. CDR3 sequence (DNA): TGTGCCAGTAGTATAGATGGCTCAGGGAGGATTGGAGGCTACACCTTC.

For the CDR3, the DNA is TGTGCCACCAGTGATTCCCGTACTGCGGGGGCGCTAAACACCGGGGAGCTGTTTTTT. Translating gives CATSDSRTAGALNTGELFF. The chain carries TRBV24-1 and TRBJ2-2; possible D gene TRBD2, 7 bases. V was clipped by 2 bases and J by 2 bases, with 20 bases between them. Germline V lookup: CDR1 KGHDR, CDR2 SFDVKD. CDR3 length: 19 residues.

The V gene is TRBV6-5, the J gene TRBJ1-2; TRBD1 agrees at 9 bases. CDR1 and CDR2 from the germline V gene are MNHEY and SVGAGI. CDR3 size: 13 residues. The junction had 4 bases not matched to a gene; V was cut back by 6 bases and J by 5 bases. In DNA, the CDR3 is TGTGCCAGCAGACAACAGGGGGCGTATGGCTACACCTTC. Translated, it gives CASRQQGAYGYTF.

This clone appeared a single time. The chain couples TRBV7-2 to TRBJ2-5, with TRBD2 as a possible D gene (7 bases). In germline, CDR1 is SGHTA, CDR2 FQGNSA. V was cut by 4 bases and J by 7 bases, with 19 bases left in between. This CDR3 contains 15 residues. The CDR3 region has the DNA TGTGCCAGCAGCTCTGGGGGGGCGGACCAAAGGACCCAGTACTTC. Amino acid sequence: CASSSGGADQRTQYF.

V and J are TRBV4-3 and TRBJ1-5; TRBD1 might be the D (5 bases). The CDR3 spans 13 residues. Looked up from germline, CDR1 is LGHNA and CDR2 is YSLEER. Between the trimmed V and J ends, which lost 0 bases and 7 bases, there was a span of 7 bases. The CDR3 protein is CASSQDRTQPQHF. As DNA, the CDR3 is TGCGCCAGCAGCCAAGATCGGACACAGCCCCAGCATTTT.

This chain links TRBV10-1 with TRBJ1-1; TRBD1 is a possible D gene (6 bases). The V and J ends lost 4 bases and 3 bases respectively, with 12 bases between them. Per germline, CDR1 WNHNN and CDR2 SYGVQD (reference sequence). The CDR3 has 14 residues. The CDR3 region has the DNA TGCGCCAGCAGTGCGGTCAGGGGTTACACTGAAGCTTTCTTT. Its translation: CASSAVRGYTEAFF.

This clone was recorded only once. The chain employs TRBV5-6 and TRBJ2-2; 11 nucleotides align to TRBD1. Per the germline V gene, CDR1 is SGHDT and CDR2 is YYEEEE. J lost 3 bases, V lost 7 bases, and 2 bases had no gene match. The CDR3 is 14 amino acids. The CDR3 sequence is CASGTGGHTGELFF. The CDR3 bases are TGTGCCAGCGGGACAGGGGGTCACACCGGGGAGCTGTTTTTT.